Detailed here is one T cell receptor (beta chain). Its specificity is not known. This record belongs to a study of CD8 T cells in ankylosing spondylitis. TCRdb re-derived calls from the 5' RACE reads in MiXCR, one entry per CDR3 protein. The repertoire holds nearly 250,000 distinct CDR3 sequences, with roughly a third as singletons. The study, taken as a whole, reports: A motif in TCR beta, a set of fewer than ten highly homologous variants, appeared characteristic of ankylosing spondylitis blood.

Germline V gene lookup returns CDR1 KGHSH and CDR2 LQKENI. Trimming pared 0 bases from V and 1 base from J, leaving 8 bases between. The length of the CDR3 is 15 residues. Sequenced input: blood, either unsorted or a sorted T cell fraction (not recorded which). V usage is TRBV18 and J usage is TRBJ2-3; D is unresolved. This receptor was obtained from a male donor with ankylosing spondylitis or in good health (not recorded which). DNA for the CDR3: TGTGCCAGCTCACCACCGGTTCAGGGCACAGATACGCAGTATTTT. Amino acids: CASSPPVQGTDTQYF.